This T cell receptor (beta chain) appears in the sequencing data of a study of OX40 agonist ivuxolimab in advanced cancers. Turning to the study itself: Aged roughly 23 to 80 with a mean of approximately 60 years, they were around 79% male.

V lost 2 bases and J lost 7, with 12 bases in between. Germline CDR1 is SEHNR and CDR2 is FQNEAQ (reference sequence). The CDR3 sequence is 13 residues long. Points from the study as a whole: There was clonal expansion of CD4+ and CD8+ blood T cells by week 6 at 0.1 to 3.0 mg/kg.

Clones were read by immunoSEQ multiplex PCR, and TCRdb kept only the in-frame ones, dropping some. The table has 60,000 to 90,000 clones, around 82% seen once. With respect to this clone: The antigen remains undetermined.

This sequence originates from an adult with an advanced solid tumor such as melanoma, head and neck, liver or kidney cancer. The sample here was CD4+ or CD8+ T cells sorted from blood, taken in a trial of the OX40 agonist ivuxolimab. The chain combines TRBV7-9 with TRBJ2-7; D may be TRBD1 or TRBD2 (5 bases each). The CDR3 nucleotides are TGTGCCAGCAGCTTAACGCCTGGGACGGAGCAGTACTTC. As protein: CASSLTPGTEQYF.